The clone carrying this T cell receptor beta chain was found a few times. This specimen comes from a study of cytomegalovirus exposure and HLA in healthy donors. On the study more broadly: A preliminary data release comprised tens of millions of unique TCRs obtained from HLA-typed donors.

Amplification used 60 Vbeta primers and 13 Jbeta primers. Sequenced by immunoSEQ multiplex PCR; TCRdb stores in-frame clones only, minus some. Of about 160,000 clones in the sample, about 78% are singletons; the top ten hold around 1.4%. Germline V gives CDR1 MNHEY, CDR2 SMNVEV (reference sequence). The CDR3 runs to 14 residues. J gave up 5 bases and V 4 bases, and 2 bases lay outside the gene matches. The TCR originated in a male donor in good health and CMV-seronegative. Specimen: PBMCs. The chain links TRBV27 to TRBJ1-5, with 10 bases matching TRBD1. CDR3 nucleotides: TGTGCCAGCAGTTCGGGACAGGGGTATCAGCCCCAGCATTTT. Translating gives CASSSGQGYQPQHF.